This T cell receptor beta chain was captured in a study of blood T cell repertoires in COVID-19. Sequencing was performed with immunoSEQ multiplex PCR; in TCRdb, only in-frame clones are kept and a portion is missing. The sample carries 95,000 to 150,000 clones, roughly 88% recorded once. This clonotype originated in a woman aged 45-65 years with active or convalescent COVID-19. The sample consisted of peripheral blood.

CDR3 region: CAWSVLGNTDTQYF. The CDR3 DNA reads TGTGCCTGGAGTGTACTCGGTAACACAGATACGCAGTATTTT. The chain uses TRBV30 and TRBJ2-3, with D uncertain. The CDR3 totals 14 residues. Looked up from germline, CDR1 is GTSNPN and CDR2 is SVGIG (reference sequence). V lost 0 bases, J lost 2 bases, and 9 bases lay in between. The whole variable domain, remainder taken from reference TRBV30 and TRBJ2-3, is SQTIHQWPATLVQPVGSPLSLECTVEGTSNPNLYWYRQAAGRGLQLLFYSVGIGQISSEVPQNLSASRPQDRQFILSSKKLLLSDSGFYLCAWSVLGNTDTQYFGPGTRLTVL.